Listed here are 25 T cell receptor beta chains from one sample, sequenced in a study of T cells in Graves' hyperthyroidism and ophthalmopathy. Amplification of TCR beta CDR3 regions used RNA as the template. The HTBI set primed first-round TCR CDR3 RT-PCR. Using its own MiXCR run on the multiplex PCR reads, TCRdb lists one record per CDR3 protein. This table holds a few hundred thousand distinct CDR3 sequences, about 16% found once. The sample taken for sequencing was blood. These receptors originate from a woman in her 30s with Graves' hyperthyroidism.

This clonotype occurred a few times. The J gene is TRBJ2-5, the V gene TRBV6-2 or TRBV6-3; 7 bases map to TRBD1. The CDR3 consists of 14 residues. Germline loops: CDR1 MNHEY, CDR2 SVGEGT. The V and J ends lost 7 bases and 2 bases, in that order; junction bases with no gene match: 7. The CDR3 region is CASKDGDRQETQYF. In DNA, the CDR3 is TGTGCCAGCAAAGACGGGGACAGACAAGAGACCCAGTACTTC.

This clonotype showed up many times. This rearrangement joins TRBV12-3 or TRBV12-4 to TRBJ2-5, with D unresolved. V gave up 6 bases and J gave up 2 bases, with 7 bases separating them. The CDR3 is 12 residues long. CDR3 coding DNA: TGTGCCAGCAGCCTCAGGCAAGAGACCCAGTACTTC. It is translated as CASSLRQETQYF.

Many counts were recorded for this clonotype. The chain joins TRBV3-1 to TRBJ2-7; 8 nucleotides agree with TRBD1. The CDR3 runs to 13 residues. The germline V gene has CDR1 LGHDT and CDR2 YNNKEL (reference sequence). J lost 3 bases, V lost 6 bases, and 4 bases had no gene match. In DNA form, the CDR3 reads TGTGCCAGCAGTCATGACAGGGGCTACGAGCAGTACTTC. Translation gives CASSHDRGYEQYF.

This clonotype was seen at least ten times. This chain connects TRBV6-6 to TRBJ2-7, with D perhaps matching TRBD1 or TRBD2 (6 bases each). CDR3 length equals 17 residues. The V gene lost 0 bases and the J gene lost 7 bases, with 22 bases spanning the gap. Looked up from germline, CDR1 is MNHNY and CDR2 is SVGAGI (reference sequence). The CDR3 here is CASSYSGAASAMREQYF. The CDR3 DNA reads TGTGCCAGCAGTTACTCGGGGGCGGCTAGCGCAATGAGGGAGCAGTACTTC.

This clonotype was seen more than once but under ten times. CDR3 sequence reads: CASSGTGVSYEQYF. The CDR3 coding sequence is TGTGCCAGCAGTGGGACAGGGGTCTCCTACGAGCAGTACTTC. The chain carries TRBV7-2 and TRBJ2-7; 10 bases line up with TRBD1. Germline V gives CDR1 SGHTA, CDR2 FQGNSA. This CDR3 spans 14 amino acids. The ends lost 6 bases at V and 0 bases at J; junction bases unmatched: 2.

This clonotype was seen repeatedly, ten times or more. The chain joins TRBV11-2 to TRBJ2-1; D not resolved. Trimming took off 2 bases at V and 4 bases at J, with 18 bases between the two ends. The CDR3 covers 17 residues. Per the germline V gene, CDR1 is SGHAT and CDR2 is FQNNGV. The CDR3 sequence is CASSLKWPRESYNEQFF. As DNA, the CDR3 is TGTGCCAGCAGCTTAAAGTGGCCACGAGAATCATACAATGAGCAGTTCTTC.

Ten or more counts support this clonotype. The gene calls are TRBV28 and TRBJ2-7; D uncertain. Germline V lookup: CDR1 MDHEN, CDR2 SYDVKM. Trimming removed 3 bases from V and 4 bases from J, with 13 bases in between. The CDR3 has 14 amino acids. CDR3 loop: CASSFRWATYEQYF. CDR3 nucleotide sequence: TGTGCCAGCAGTTTTCGATGGGCAACTTACGAGCAGTACTTC.

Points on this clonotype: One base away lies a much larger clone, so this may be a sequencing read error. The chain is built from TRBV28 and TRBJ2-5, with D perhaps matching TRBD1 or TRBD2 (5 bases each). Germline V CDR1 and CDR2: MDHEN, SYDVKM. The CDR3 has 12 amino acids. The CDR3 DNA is TGTGCCGGCAGTCCACTCGGGGCAAGCGCTTACTTC. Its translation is CAGSPLGASAYF.

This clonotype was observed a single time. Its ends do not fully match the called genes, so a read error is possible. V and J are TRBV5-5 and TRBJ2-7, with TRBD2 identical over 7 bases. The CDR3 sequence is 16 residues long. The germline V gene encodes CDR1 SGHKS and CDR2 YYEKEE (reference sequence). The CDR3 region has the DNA TGCGCCAGCAGCACATCCGGGTCTAGCGGTGCCTACGAGCAGTACTTC. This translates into CASSTSGSSGAYEQYF.

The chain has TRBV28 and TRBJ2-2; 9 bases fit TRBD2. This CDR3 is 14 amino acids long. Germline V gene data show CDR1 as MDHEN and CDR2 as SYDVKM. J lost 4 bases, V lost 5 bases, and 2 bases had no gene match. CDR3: CASSVAGATGELFF. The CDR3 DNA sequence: TGTGCCAGCAGTGTAGCGGGAGCCACCGGGGAGCTGTTTTTT.

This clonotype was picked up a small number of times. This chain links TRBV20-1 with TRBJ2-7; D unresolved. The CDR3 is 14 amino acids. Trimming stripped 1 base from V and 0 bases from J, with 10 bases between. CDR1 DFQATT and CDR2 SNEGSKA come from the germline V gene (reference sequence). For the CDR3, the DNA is TGCAGTGCTAGAGGCAATCTAGGCTCCTACGAGCAGTACTTC. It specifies CSARGNLGSYEQYF.

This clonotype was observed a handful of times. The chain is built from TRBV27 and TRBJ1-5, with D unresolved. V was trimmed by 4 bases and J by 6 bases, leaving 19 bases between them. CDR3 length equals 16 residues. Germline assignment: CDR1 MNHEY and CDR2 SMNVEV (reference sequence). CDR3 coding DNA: TGTGCCAGCAGTTCACAATTAGGGAGTTATCGTCAGCCCCAGCATTTT. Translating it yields CASSSQLGSYRQPQHF.

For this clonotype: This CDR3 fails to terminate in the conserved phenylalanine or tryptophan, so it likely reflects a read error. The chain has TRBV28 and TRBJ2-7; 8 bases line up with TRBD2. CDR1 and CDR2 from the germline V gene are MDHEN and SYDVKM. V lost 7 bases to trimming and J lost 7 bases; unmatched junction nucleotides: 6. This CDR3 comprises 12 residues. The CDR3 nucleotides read TGTGCCAGCACCGGACTAGCTCGGGAGCAGTACCTC. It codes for CASTGLAREQYL.

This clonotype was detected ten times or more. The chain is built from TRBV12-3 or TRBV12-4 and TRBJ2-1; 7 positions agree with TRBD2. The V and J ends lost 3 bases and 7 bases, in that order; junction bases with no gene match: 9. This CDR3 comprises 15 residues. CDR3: CASSFPNGGKNEQFF. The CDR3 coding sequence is TGTGCCAGCAGTTTCCCTAACGGGGGGAAAAATGAGCAGTTCTTC.

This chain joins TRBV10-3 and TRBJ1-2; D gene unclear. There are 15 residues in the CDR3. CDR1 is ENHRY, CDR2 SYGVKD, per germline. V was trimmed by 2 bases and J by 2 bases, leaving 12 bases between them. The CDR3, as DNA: TGTGCCATCAGTGAGGGGCGGGCCGCGAACTATGGCTACACCTTC. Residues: CAISEGRAANYGYTF.

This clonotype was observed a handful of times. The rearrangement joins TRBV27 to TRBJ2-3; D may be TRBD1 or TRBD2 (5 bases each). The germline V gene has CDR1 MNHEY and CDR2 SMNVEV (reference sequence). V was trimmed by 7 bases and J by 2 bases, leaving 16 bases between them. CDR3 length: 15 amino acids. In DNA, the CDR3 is TGTGCCAGCACTCCTGAGGGACCCCTCACAGATACGCAGTATTTT. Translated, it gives CASTPEGPLTDTQYF.

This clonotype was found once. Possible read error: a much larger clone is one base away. CDR3 protein: CASSPTEAGNAIYF. For the CDR3, the DNA is TGCGCCAGCAGCCCGACAGAAGCAGGAAACGCCATATATTTT. This chain uses TRBV5-1 with TRBJ1-3; a weak D match, TRBD1 (5 bases). Germline V CDR1 and CDR2: SGHRS, YFSETQ. CDR3 length: 14 residues.

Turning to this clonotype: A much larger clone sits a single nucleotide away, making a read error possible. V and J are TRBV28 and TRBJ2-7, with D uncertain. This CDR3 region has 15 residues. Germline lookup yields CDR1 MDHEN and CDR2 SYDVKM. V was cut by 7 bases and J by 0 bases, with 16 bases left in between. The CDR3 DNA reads TGTGCCAGCATTGGTGATCTTCGTGACTCCTACGAGCAGTACTTC. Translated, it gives CASIGDLRDSYEQYF.

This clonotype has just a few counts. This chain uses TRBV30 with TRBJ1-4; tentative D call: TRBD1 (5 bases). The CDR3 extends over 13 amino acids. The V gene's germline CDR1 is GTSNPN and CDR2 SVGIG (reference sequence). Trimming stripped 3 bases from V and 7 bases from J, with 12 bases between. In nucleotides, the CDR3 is TGTGCCTGGAGCCAGGGCTACCTTGAAAAACTGTTTTTT. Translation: CAWSQGYLEKLFF.

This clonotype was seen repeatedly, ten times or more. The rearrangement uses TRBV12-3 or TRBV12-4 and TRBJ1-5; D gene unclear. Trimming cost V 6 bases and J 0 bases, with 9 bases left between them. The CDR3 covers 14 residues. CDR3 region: CASRYEGSNQPQHF. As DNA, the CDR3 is TGTGCCAGCAGGTATGAGGGTAGCAATCAGCCCCAGCATTTT.

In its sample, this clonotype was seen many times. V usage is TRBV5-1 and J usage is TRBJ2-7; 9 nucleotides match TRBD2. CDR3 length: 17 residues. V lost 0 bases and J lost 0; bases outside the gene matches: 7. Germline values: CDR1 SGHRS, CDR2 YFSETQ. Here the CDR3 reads CASSLALAGSASYEQYF. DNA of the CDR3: TGCGCCAGCAGCTTGGCCCTAGCGGGAAGCGCCTCCTACGAGCAGTACTTC.

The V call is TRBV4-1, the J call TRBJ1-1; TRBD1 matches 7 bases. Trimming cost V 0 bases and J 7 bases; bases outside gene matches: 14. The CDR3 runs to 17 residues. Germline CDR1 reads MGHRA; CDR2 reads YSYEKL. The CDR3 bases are TGCGCCAGCAGCCAAGAGGTGGGGGCACAGGGGTTGTTTGAAGCTTTCTTT. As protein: CASSQEVGAQGLFEAFF.

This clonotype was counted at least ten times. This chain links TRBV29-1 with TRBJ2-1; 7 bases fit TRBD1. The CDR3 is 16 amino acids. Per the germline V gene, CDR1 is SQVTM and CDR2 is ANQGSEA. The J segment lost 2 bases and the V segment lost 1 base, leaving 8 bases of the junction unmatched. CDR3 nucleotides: TGCAGCGTTGAAGTTGGGAGACAGGGAACCTACAATGAGCAGTTCTTC. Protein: CSVEVGRQGTYNEQFF.

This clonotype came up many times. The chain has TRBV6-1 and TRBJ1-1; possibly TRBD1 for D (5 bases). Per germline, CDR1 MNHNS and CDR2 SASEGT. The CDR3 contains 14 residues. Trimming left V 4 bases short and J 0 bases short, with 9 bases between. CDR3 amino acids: CASSVDTMNTEAFF. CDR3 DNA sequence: TGTGCCAGCAGTGTGGACACAATGAACACTGAAGCTTTCTTT.

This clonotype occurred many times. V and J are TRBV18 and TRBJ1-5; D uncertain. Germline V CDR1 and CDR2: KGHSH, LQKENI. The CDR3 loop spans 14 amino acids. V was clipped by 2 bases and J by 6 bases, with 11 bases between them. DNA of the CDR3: TGTGCCAGCTCACCAACGGAGGTTCGTCAGCCCCAGCATTTT. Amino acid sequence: CASSPTEVRQPQHF.